Presented here are 21 T cell receptor beta chains from one specimen sequenced in a study of cytomegalovirus exposure and HLA in healthy donors. PCR involved 60 Vbeta and 13 Jbeta primers. Clones were read by immunoSEQ multiplex PCR, and TCRdb kept only the in-frame ones, dropping some. The table includes roughly 100,000 clones, 70% to 80% detected once. Material for sequencing was PBMCs. The receptors here all came from a man between 40 and 49 years old in good health and CMV-seronegative.

This clone is a singleton in its sample. The chain joins TRBV5-1 to TRBJ2-2, with D possibly TRBD2 on 5 matching bases. CDR3 length: 17 residues. Trimming shortened V by 0 bases and J by 7 bases, and 19 bases separated the two germline ends. Germline assignment: CDR1 SGHRS and CDR2 YFSETQ. CDR3 sequence (DNA): TGCGCCAGCAGCTTGGAGTTCAAAAAGGCGAGGGACGGGGAGCTGTTTTTT. Protein: CASSLEFKKARDGELFF.

The V and J genes are TRBV6-5 and TRBJ1-2, with D perhaps TRBD1 (5 bases). Germline values: CDR1 MNHEY, CDR2 SVGAGI. V was cut by 2 bases and J by 8 bases, with 15 bases left in between. The CDR3 loop spans 14 amino acids. The CDR3 reads CASSYLGGGRGYTF. The CDR3, as DNA: TGTGCCAGCAGTTACCTCGGGGGAGGGCGCGGCTACACCTTC.

The rearrangement uses TRBV6-5 and TRBJ2-3; D is perhaps TRBD2 (6 bases). CDR3 length equals 15 residues. V was trimmed by 3 bases and J by 5 bases, leaving 15 bases between them. CDR1 MNHEY and CDR2 SVGAGI come from the germline V gene. CDR3 coding DNA: TGTGCCAGCAGTTATAGTACGGGAGTGGGAGATACGCAGTATTTT. This gives the protein CASSYSTGVGDTQYF.

This chain connects TRBV10-3 to TRBJ1-1, with TRBD1 identical over 7 bases. Germline loops: CDR1 ENHRY, CDR2 SYGVKD. The CDR3 runs to 15 residues. Losses at the gene ends were 7 bases for V and 4 bases for J; bases not matched to a gene: 12. The CDR3 DNA reads TGTGCCATCACGGGAGGGGGCGGGTTGGGCACTGAAGCTTTCTTT. Its protein is CAITGGGGLGTEAFF.

The gene calls are TRBV28 and TRBJ1-5; D unclear. The CDR3 runs 13 residues. From germline, CDR1 is MDHEN and CDR2 SYDVKM. Trimming removed 1 base from V and 6 bases from J, with 7 bases in between. The CDR3 nucleotides read TGTGCCAGCAGTTTATTAACAAGTCAGCCCCAGCATTTT. This sequence encodes CASSLLTSQPQHF.

This chain joins TRBV7-2 and TRBJ1-1; perhaps TRBD1 as D (6 bases). Trimming removed 3 bases at V and 5 bases at J, with 16 bases between. The CDR3 spans 15 residues. Germline CDR1 SGHTA, CDR2 FQGNSA. CDR3: CASSFSEGVGTEAFF. As DNA, the CDR3 is TGTGCCAGCAGCTTCTCCGAGGGGGTTGGTACTGAAGCTTTCTTT.

The chain is built from TRBV5-4 and TRBJ2-1; no firm D call. The CDR3 is made up of 11 amino acids. Germline V lookup: CDR1 SGHNT, CDR2 YYREEE (reference sequence). V was trimmed by 3 bases and J by 6 bases, leaving 4 bases between them. The CDR3 DNA reads TGTGCCAGCAGCTCCCGCAATGAGCAGTTCTTC. This encodes CASSSRNEQFF.

The chain uses TRBV5-4 and TRBJ2-5, with 7 bases identical to TRBD1. The better agreement between TRBJ2-7 and the DNA end casts doubt on the J call. This CDR3 spans 14 amino acids. CDR1 and CDR2 from the germline V gene are SGHNT and YYREEE (reference sequence). The CDR3 DNA follows: TGTGCCAGCAGCTTAGGGGACAGTAGCGACGAGCAGTACTTC. Translation gives CASSLGDSSDEQYF.

The chain employs TRBV19 and TRBJ1-3; no clear D. The V end lost 1 base, the J end lost 0 bases, and 10 bases lay between the germline ends. The CDR3 contains 16 residues. Germline loops: CDR1 LNHDA, CDR2 SQIVND (reference sequence). This CDR3 reads CASSIGQTLSGNTIYF. DNA of the CDR3: TGTGCCAGTAGTATAGGGCAGACTCTCTCTGGAAACACCATATATTTT. Using reference TRBV19 and TRBJ1-3 for the parts outside the CDR3, the full variable domain is DGGITQSPKYLFRKEGQNVTLSCEQNLNHDAMYWYRQDPGQGLRLIYYSQIVNDFQKGDIAEGYSVSREKKESFPLTVTSAQKNPTAFYLCASSIGQTLSGNTIYFGEGSWLTVV.

The chain carries TRBV7-9 and TRBJ2-5; perhaps TRBD1 as D (5 bases). The germline V and J ends were trimmed by 4 bases and 2 bases, with 14 bases remaining between them. There are 15 residues in the CDR3. Germline V gene data show CDR1 as SEHNR and CDR2 as FQNEAQ (reference sequence). The DNA of the CDR3 is TGTGCCAGCAGCTCCCATTTGAGACAGCAAGAGACCCAGTACTTC. As protein: CASSSHLRQQETQYF.

The sample holds a few counts of this clone. The chain links TRBV7-2 to TRBJ1-5; possible D gene TRBD1, 6 bases. There are 15 residues in the CDR3. The V and J ends lost 1 base and 7 bases respectively, with 14 bases between them. Germline CDR1 reads SGHTA; CDR2 reads FQGNSA. In DNA form, the CDR3 reads TGTGCCAGCAGCTTAGTATCGACAGGCGGGCAGCCCCAGCATTTT. Protein product: CASSLVSTGGQPQHF.

The rearrangement uses TRBV28 and TRBJ1-5; possible D gene TRBD1, 6 bases. From germline, CDR1 is MDHEN and CDR2 SYDVKM. V was trimmed by 3 bases and J by 1 base, leaving 13 bases between them. This CDR3 is 16 amino acids long. CDR3 sequence: CASSLYQGPSNQPQHF. Written as DNA, the CDR3 is TGTGCCAGCAGTTTGTACCAGGGGCCCAGCAATCAGCCCCAGCATTTT.

The chain couples TRBV30 to TRBJ2-7; D is uncertain. The V and J ends lost 2 bases and 3 bases respectively, with 8 bases between them. The CDR3 covers 12 residues. Germline CDR1 and CDR2: GTSNPN and SVGIG (reference sequence). DNA of the CDR3: TGTGCCTGGAGTCCCCAGGACTACGAGCAGTACTTC. Its translation is CAWSPQDYEQYF.

The chain carries TRBV5-4 and TRBJ2-1; 8 positions agree with TRBD2. The CDR3 covers 14 residues. Germline lookup yields CDR1 SGHNT and CDR2 YYREEE (reference sequence). V gave up 0 bases and J gave up 5 bases; unmatched junction bases: 1. Here the CDR3 DNA reads TGTGCCAGCAGCTTGGGGACTAGCCACAATGAGCAGTTCTTC. Residues: CASSLGTSHNEQFF.

The chain employs TRBV4-1 and TRBJ2-5, with 9 bases that match TRBD2. The CDR3 extends over 16 amino acids. Germline CDR1 is MGHRA and CDR2 is YSYEKL. With 0 bases clipped from V and 4 bases from J, the junction kept 6 bases outside the gene matches. The CDR3: CASSQELAGVGETQYF. CDR3 in DNA: TGCGCCAGCAGCCAAGAGTTAGCGGGAGTCGGAGAGACCCAGTACTTC.

As to this clone: One end of the junction does not line up with germline, which may come from a read error. This rearrangement joins TRBV29-1 to TRBJ2-7; no clear D. Germline-derived CDR1 and CDR2 are SQVTM and ANQGSEA. The CDR3 spans 14 residues. Here the CDR3 DNA reads TGCAGCGTTGGTGCTAGTATAGGCTCCAACGAGCAGTACTTC. This translates into CSVGASIGSNEQYF.

The chain couples TRBV30 to TRBJ1-2, with D tentatively TRBD1 (6 bases). The CDR3 sequence is 11 residues long. V was shortened by 3 bases and J by 7 bases, with 9 bases between the two germline ends. Germline lookup yields CDR1 GTSNPN and CDR2 SVGIG (reference sequence). CDR3 protein: CAWRGTLGYTF. The CDR3 nucleotides are TGTGCCTGGAGAGGGACACTTGGCTACACCTTC.

This chain uses TRBV6-5 with TRBJ1-1, with TRBD1 matching 7 bases. CDR1 is MNHEY, CDR2 SVGAGI, per germline. Trimming took 0 bases from V and 1 from J; bases not matched to a gene: 2. CDR3 length: 15 amino acids. In nucleotides, the CDR3 is TGTGCCAGCAGTTACTCGGGGACAGCGAACACTGAAGCTTTCTTT. This gives the protein CASSYSGTANTEAFF.

The chain links TRBV28 to TRBJ2-5; 9 bases are shared with TRBD2. Germline V gene lookup returns CDR1 MDHEN and CDR2 SYDVKM. After removal of 4 bases from V and 5 bases from J, the junction contained 8 bases not matched to a gene. CDR3 size: 15 residues. The DNA of the CDR3 is TGTGCCAGCAGTTACCAGCGGGGGGCCAGGGAGACCCAGTACTTC. This sequence encodes CASSYQRGARETQYF. The whole variable domain, remainder taken from reference TRBV28 and TRBJ2-5, is DVKVTQSSRYLVKRTGEKVFLECVQDMDHENMFWYRQDPGLGLRLIYFSYDVKMKEKGDIPEGYSVSREKKERFSLILESASTNQTSMYLCASSYQRGARETQYFGPGTRLLVL.

V and J are TRBV7-2 and TRBJ2-5; D may be TRBD2 (6 bases). Trimming took off 3 bases at V and 6 bases at J, with 17 bases between the two ends. CDR1 SGHTA and CDR2 FQGNSA come from the germline V gene. The CDR3 is made up of 15 amino acids. The CDR3 spells CASSLILSEGKTQYF. CDR3 coding DNA: TGTGCCAGCAGCTTGATATTATCGGAGGGAAAGACCCAGTACTTC.

This chain uses TRBV10-2 with TRBJ2-2; 8 nucleotides line up with TRBD2. CDR3 size: 20 residues. J was trimmed by 2 bases and V by 4 bases; bases with no gene match: 18. Per the germline V gene, CDR1 is WSHSY and CDR2 is SAAADI. The CDR3 DNA reads as TGCGCCAGCAGTGTCGAGCCCGGGGGGGTCTGGAGGATCAACACCGGGGAGCTGTTTTTT. Residues: CASSVEPGGVWRINTGELFF.